The present T cell receptor beta chain was sequenced within a study of blood T cell repertoires in COVID-19. For the study at large: PBMCs, B-cell-depleted T cells, or T cells provided the cDNA or gDNA that made up the material.

The CDR3 sequence is 12 residues long. Germline V gene sequence: CDR1 SGHDN, CDR2 FVKESK. The V and J ends lost 1 base and 5 bases respectively, with 6 bases between them. Sequenced by immunoSEQ multiplex PCR; TCRdb stores in-frame clones only, minus some. The sample shows roughly 200,000 clones, roughly 87% of them seen only once. The study drew participants aged about 18 to 95 years from fewer than 30 US areas. This TCR was recovered from a man aged 25-40 years in a cohort exposed to, infected with or recovered from COVID-19 (not recorded which). This rearrangement joins TRBV14 to TRBJ2-7; D is undetermined. The sequenced sample consisted of PBMCs or T cells enriched from blood (not recorded which). The CDR3 DNA reads TGTGCCAGCAGCCAAGCATTCCACGAGCAGTACTTC. The encoded protein is CASSQAFHEQYF. The full variable domain, in which reference TRBV14 and TRBJ2-7 provide the parts outside the CDR3, is EAGVTQFPSHSVIEKGQTVTLRCDPISGHDNLYWYRRVMGKEIKFLLHFVKESKQDESGMPNNRFLAERTGGTYSTLKVQPAELEDSGVYFCASSQAFHEQYFGPGTRLTVT.